A single sample is the source of the 20 T cell receptor beta chains below, sequenced in a study of Ad26.COV2.S vaccination and SARS-CoV-2 variants. The treatment was: some 20 received Ad26.COV2.S at low or high dose, single or two shots; roughly 5 received placebo; per-sample allocation not given. Sampling happened 63 days after the first vaccine or placebo injection. Libraries were prepared by immunoSEQ multiplex PCR; TCRdb keeps only in-frame clonotypes and omits some of them. The data hold about 400,000 clones, with around nine tenths observed a single time. Specimen: peripheral blood, collected in a trial of Ad26.COV2.S vaccine versus placebo. The receptor source for this set is a person between 18 and 59 years old who received the Ad26.COV2.S COVID-19 vaccine or a placebo.

This rearrangement joins TRBV6-5 to TRBJ1-6; 9 bases match TRBD1. V shed 5 bases and J 14 bases; nucleotides not matched to a gene: 7. CDR1 and CDR2 (germline): MNHEY, SVGAGI. The CDR3 is 13 amino acids. The CDR3, as DNA: TGTGCCAGCAGTCGTACAGGGGGCTTGGCCCTCCACTTT. Translating gives CASSRTGGLALHF.

This chain connects TRBV7-8 to TRBJ2-5; possibly TRBD2 for D (6 bases). This CDR3 contains 15 residues. CDR1 and CDR2 from the germline V gene are SGHVS and FQNEAQ. V was clipped by 0 bases and J by 2 bases, with 10 bases between them. The CDR3 DNA follows: TGTGCCAGCAGCTTAGCCCGGACTATACAAGAGACCCAGTACTTC. Amino acids: CASSLARTIQETQYF. The complete variable domain, with remaining parts taken from reference TRBV7-8 and TRBJ2-5, reads GAGVSQSPRYKVAKRGQDVALRCDPISGHVSLFWYQQALGQGPEFLTYFQNEAQLDKSGLPSDRFFAERPEGSVSTLKIQRTQQEDSAVYLCASSLARTIQETQYFGPGTRLLVL.

The V call is TRBV11-2, the J call TRBJ1-1; 11 bases are shared with TRBD1. Germline trimming cut 5 bases from V and 1 base from J; bases unmatched to any gene: 6. The CDR3 contains 16 residues. Looked up from germline, CDR1 is SGHAT and CDR2 is FQNNGV. The CDR3 nucleotides are TGTGCCAGCAGCCTTCTGGACAGGGGGCCGAACACTGAAGCTTTCTTT. As protein: CASSLLDRGPNTEAFF.

The chain carries TRBV2 and TRBJ1-1; no reliable D call. CDR3 length: 13 amino acids. V shed 3 bases and J shed 10 bases, with 15 bases lying between them. The V gene's germline CDR1 is SNHLY and CDR2 FYNNEI. CDR3 nucleotides: TGTGCCAGCAGTGATGATGCAGCGGGCGGAGCTTTCTTT. Translation: CASSDDAAGGAFF. Drawing the rest from reference TRBV2 and TRBJ1-1, the complete variable domain is EPEVTQTPSHQVTQMGQEVILRCVPISNHLYFYWYRQILGQKVEFLVSFYNNEISEKSEIFDDQFSVERPDGSNFTLKIRSTKLEDSAMYFCASSDDAAGGAFFGQGTRLTVV.

In DNA, the CDR3 is TGTGCCAGCAGCGTAGCTGGGCAGGCCAATCAGCCCCAGCATTTT. Its protein product is CASSVAGQANQPQHF. V usage is TRBV9 and J usage is TRBJ1-5; D is undetermined. Germline V gives CDR1 SGDLS, CDR2 YYNGEE. The CDR3 is 15 residues long. Trimming left V 0 bases short and J 3 bases short, with 10 bases between.

The genes are TRBV2 and TRBJ2-7, with 7 bases lining up with TRBD1. The germline CDR1 and CDR2 sequences are SNHLY and FYNNEI. Germline trimming cut 4 bases from V and 0 bases from J; bases unmatched to any gene: 15. The CDR3 is 18 residues long. The CDR3 region is CASSVPKSRQGLSYEQYF. Here the CDR3 DNA reads TGTGCCAGCAGTGTGCCCAAATCTCGACAGGGTCTCTCCTACGAGCAGTACTTC. The full variable domain, in which reference TRBV2 and TRBJ2-7 provide the parts outside the CDR3, is EPEVTQTPSHQVTQMGQEVILRCVPISNHLYFYWYRQILGQKVEFLVSFYNNEISEKSEIFDDQFSVERPDGSNFTLKIRSTKLEDSAMYFCASSVPKSRQGLSYEQYFGPGTRLTVT.

Comments on this clone: Other DNA sequences in the sample encode the same CDR3. CDR3 nucleotide sequence: TGTGCCAGCAGCCAAGCAGGGACAGATACGCAGTATTTT. It specifies CASSQAGTDTQYF. The gene calls are TRBV3-1 (or the pseudogene TRBV3-2) and TRBJ2-3; tentative D call: TRBD1 (5 bases). Trimming removed 1 base at V and 3 bases at J, with 5 bases between. CDR3 size: 13 residues. Germline assignment: CDR1 LGHDT and CDR2 YNNKEL (reference sequence).

The chain has TRBV4-2 and TRBJ1-3; no clear D gene. The CDR3 contains 17 residues. Germline loops: CDR1 LGHNA, CDR2 YNFKEQ. V gave up 0 bases and J gave up 0 bases, with 12 bases separating them. The CDR3 sequence is CASSQDGPATSGNTIYF. For the CDR3, the DNA is TGTGCCAGCAGCCAAGATGGCCCAGCCACCTCTGGAAACACCATATATTTT.

Details on this clone: An end of the junction differs from the germline gene, which may be a read error. In nucleotides, the CDR3 is TGTGCCAGCAGTTTAACCACTCACCTCCGGGACTTC. Its translation: CASSLTTHLRDF. The J gene is TRBJ2-5, the V gene TRBV28; D gene ambiguous. Germline V gives CDR1 MDHEN, CDR2 SYDVKM. The CDR3 contains 12 residues.

The V gene is TRBV2, the J gene TRBJ1-1; D is perhaps TRBD1 (5 bases). This CDR3 is 15 amino acids long. The germline V gene has CDR1 SNHLY and CDR2 FYNNEI. Trimming removed 8 bases at V and 3 bases at J, with 19 bases between. The CDR3 loop is CASSRAGDLHTEAFF. DNA for the CDR3: TGTGCCAGCTCGCGGGCGGGGGACCTTCACACTGAAGCTTTCTTT.

This clone was seen a handful of times. The gene calls are TRBV21-1 and TRBJ1-5. TRBV21-1 is assigned pseudogene status. This CDR3 comprises 17 residues. CDR3 nucleotides: TGTGCCAGCAGCAAAGAAGTTCGAGGGGACAGCAATCAGCCCCAGCATTTT. It specifies CASSKEVRGDSNQPQHF.

This clone was found once. The chain recombines TRBV2 with TRBJ2-1, with 9 positions matching TRBD2. This CDR3 contains 15 residues. CDR1 SNHLY and CDR2 FYNNEI come from the germline V gene. The junction had 16 bases not matched to a gene; V was cut back by 9 bases and J by 10 bases. As DNA, the CDR3 is TGTGCCAGTATCCGGACTAGGGCGGGAGGGGAGGAGCAGTTCTTC. It codes for CASIRTRAGGEEQFF.

V is TRBV30 and J is TRBJ1-2, with no clear D. The V and J ends lost 3 bases and 4 bases respectively, with 15 bases between them. The germline gives CDR1 GTSNPN, CDR2 SVGIG (reference sequence). This CDR3 has 14 residues. The CDR3 DNA follows: TGTGCCTGGAGAATCAATTCTGTCGGCTATGGCTACACCTTC. Translating gives CAWRINSVGYGYTF.

V is TRBV11-2 and J is TRBJ2-1; TRBD2 aligns across 10 bases. Germline V lookup: CDR1 SGHAT, CDR2 FQNNGV. The CDR3 is 15 residues long. The junction had 7 bases not matched to a gene; V was cut back by 5 bases and J by 6 bases. The CDR3 nucleotides are TGTGCCAGCAGCCCGAGCGGGAGGGCGCGCAATGAGCAGTTCTTC. As protein: CASSPSGRARNEQFF.

V usage is TRBV6-1 and J usage is TRBJ1-5; maybe TRBD1 (5 bases). This CDR3 is 15 amino acids long. CDR1 and CDR2 from the germline V gene are MNHNS and SASEGT. V was cut by 2 bases and J by 1 base, with 9 bases left in between. CDR3 region: CASSESGGSNQPQHF. The CDR3 nucleotides are TGTGCCAGCAGTGAATCGGGGGGAAGCAATCAGCCCCAGCATTTT.

The genes are TRBV10-1 and TRBJ2-3; D is perhaps TRBD1 or TRBD2 (5 bases each). Germline CDR1 WNHNN, CDR2 SYGVQD (reference sequence). The V gene lost 10 bases and the J gene lost 5 bases, with 22 bases spanning the gap. This CDR3 contains 15 residues. The CDR3 reads CATTESGQRGDTQYF. CDR3 bases: TGCGCCACCACCGAGAGCGGACAACGCGGAGATACGCAGTATTTT.

The chain is built from TRBV30 and TRBJ2-5; D remains ambiguous. Germline V lookup: CDR1 GTSNPN, CDR2 SVGIG (reference sequence). The CDR3 is 11 amino acids. V was shortened by 5 bases and J by 5 bases, with 9 bases between the two germline ends. CDR3 sequence reads: CAWDLWETQYF. The CDR3 DNA is TGTGCCTGGGACTTATGGGAGACCCAGTACTTC. The full variable domain, its missing parts supplied by reference TRBV30 and TRBJ2-5, is SQTIHQWPATLVQPVGSPLSLECTVEGTSNPNLYWYRQAAGRGLQLLFYSVGIGQISSEVPQNLSASRPQDRQFILSSKKLLLSDSGFYLCAWDLWETQYFGPGTRLLVL.

V and J are TRBV6-5 and TRBJ1-1; D perhaps matches TRBD1 (5 bases). The CDR3 is 14 amino acids. The germline V and J ends were trimmed by 4 bases and 5 bases, with 14 bases remaining between them. Germline CDR1 and CDR2: MNHEY and SVGAGI. As DNA, the CDR3 is TGTGCCAGCAGTTCCGACGGGGGGAGGACTGAAGCTTTCTTT. Translated, it gives CASSSDGGRTEAFF.

This chain uses TRBV6-6 with TRBJ1-5, with TRBD1 matching over 8 bases. Trimming at V came to 7 bases and at J to 5 bases, leaving 13 bases not matched to a gene. The CDR3 runs 16 residues. Germline CDR1 MNHNY, CDR2 SVGAGI (reference sequence). The CDR3 DNA reads as TGTGCCAGCAACATAAGAATAGGACAGGGAGATCAGCCCCAGCATTTT. This encodes CASNIRIGQGDQPQHF.

The J gene is TRBJ2-7, the V gene TRBV6-6; weak D call: TRBD2 (6 bases). Trimming stripped 0 bases from V and 0 bases from J, with 6 bases between. CDR1 and CDR2 from the germline V gene are MNHNY and SVGAGI (reference sequence). This CDR3 contains 14 residues. In DNA form, the CDR3 reads TGTGCCAGCAGTTACTCGCGGGACTCCTACGAGCAGTACTTC. Its protein is CASSYSRDSYEQYF.